This entry is about one T cell receptor beta chain. TCRdb's table, derived via immunoSEQ multiplex PCR, lists solely in-frame clones and lacks some. Of about 1 million clones in the sample, approximately 76% were seen once. V was pared by 5 bases and J by 0 bases, with 14 bases between. The CDR3 totals 15 residues. In germline, CDR1 is MNHEY, CDR2 SMNVEV (reference sequence). This entry belongs to a study of shared clonotypes between healthy human individuals. This sequence was found in a man aged 18 to 30 in good health. The sequencing input was memory CD4+ T cells sorted from blood. Subset defined: CD45RA-negative fraction. The genes are TRBV27 and TRBJ2-7; tentative D call: TRBD2 (5 bases). DNA of the CDR3: TGTGCCAGCAGTGATCGACTGGGGAGCTCCTACGAGCAGTACTTC. It encodes CASSDRLGSSYEQYF.